This is a list of T cell receptor beta chains from one sample in a study of post-analysis software for immune sequencing data. A single record per CDR3 protein comes from TCRdb applying MiXCR to the PCR reads. This table holds 600,000 to 700,000 distinct CDR3 sequences, about 60% found once. Sequencing input: blood. The receptors shown here come from a girl aged 2 to 10 with multiple sclerosis. CDR3s include the opening cysteine and the closing phenylalanine or tryptophan.

TRBV20-1	13	CSARVAGENIQYF
TRBV29-1	18	CSVLGTSGGSTWTNEQFF
TRBV29-1	13	CSARGGGAYGYTF
TRBV4-3	15	CASSQVQGARYGYTF
TRBV12-3/TRBV12-4	11	CASRTGGGAFF
TRBV25-1	14	CASSDPGTPDGYTF
TRBV6-1	18	CASSPTSGGAVGTDTQYF
TRBV29-1	15	CSVERAGSAYNEQFF
TRBV13	15	CASSLRRAGHNEQFF
TRBV12-3/TRBV12-4	15	CASSLSTSGEETQYF
TRBV29-1	12	CSGAHRLNEQFF
TRBV12-3/TRBV12-4	16	CASSFTGQGTGGELFF
TRBV29-1	14	CSVLTRLGMTEAFF
TRBV6-2/TRBV6-3	12	CASRIQAAEQFF
TRBV20-1	15	CSAPGLAGRYNEQFF
TRBV20-1	14	CSARPSGHTYEQYF
TRBV29-1	13	CSVEDRVPWGYTF
TRBV27	15	CAVQTLWGAGDTQYF
TRBV20-1	14	CSAGADRTGYEQYF
TRBV12-3/TRBV12-4	11	CASSRLSQQYF
TRBV10-3	11	CATSIEYEQYF
TRBV20-1	17	CSARDPSPGQGRDTQYF
TRBV27	12	CASSHPKETQYF
TRBV3-1	13	CASSQYSDYGYTF
TRBV25-1	15	CASSRGGMIRETQYF
TRBV27	14	CASSPALAGDTQYF
TRBV11-2	20	CASSLATGTLSRRLQETQYF
TRBV6-6	15	CASSYSGSVANEQFF
TRBV6-2/TRBV6-3	17	CASSYAMDTNKYTEAFF
TRBV25-1	13	CASSVGTSETQYF
TRBV20-1	10	CSATYSEQFF
TRBV12-3/TRBV12-4	15	CASSPDMATNEKLFF
TRBV20-1	13	CSARAAGGTEAFF
TRBV29-1	13	CSVSGAGANEQFF
TRBV12-3/TRBV12-4	15	CASSPLGGTNEKLFF
TRBV24-1	12	CATSDSNNEQFF
TRBV6-6	15	CASSPLGEGHYEQYF
TRBV12-3/TRBV12-4	14	CASSRWTALYEQYF
TRBV5-6	15	CASSLGSNSYNEQFF
TRBV28	13	CASSTGGVGEQYF
TRBV6-2/TRBV6-3	15	CASSYSRSRNYGYTF
TRBV6-2/TRBV6-3	13	CASSSGIQETQYF
TRBV3-1	12	CASSQIDYEQYF
TRBV4-3	13	CASSQDENTEAFF
TRBV29-1	12	CSVAGTHYGYTF
TRBV12-3/TRBV12-4	12	CASSFDSYEAFF
TRBV20-1	13	CSALPGPKNIQYF
TRBV12-3/TRBV12-4	14	CASSLGFLGDTQYF
TRBV4-2	16	CASSRLAGGRTDTQYF
TRBV7-6	16	CASSPGMGSSSYEQYF
TRBV7-2	16	CASSLAYSGGPNEQFF
TRBV2	11	CASSDTPPLHF
TRBV3-1	15	CASSPLAAGKETQYF
TRBV20-1	17	CSANKASGSSAWDEQFF
TRBV20-1	15	CSARGGSSSYNEQFF
TRBV5-1	15	CASSLNGQSNQPQHF
TRBV7-9	15	CAGTAISGGQETQYF